Included here is one T cell receptor (beta chain) sequence, with context. Which antigen it targets is not known. Nothing much larger sits one base from this clone, and base qualities are not available. These data come from a study of T cell changes during pregnancy in multiple sclerosis (dated by TCRdb to the late 2010s). About the investigation overall: The study looked at changes in the T cell repertoire across pregnancy in women with multiple sclerosis.

Trimming removed 2 bases from V and 3 bases from J; the gene matches leave 6 bases unexplained. Including cysteine and phenylalanine, the CDR3 has 16 amino acids. The CDR3 DNA has 48 bases and is translated from base 1. Based on the germline V gene, the CDR1 and CDR2 sequences are SGHRS and YFSETQ. Library preparation used the immunoSEQ multiplex PCR assay. In TCRdb, the immuneACCESS table is reduced to in-frame sequences with V and J assigned. These tables do not hold every clone; where another copy was compared, an unresolved V gene accounts for under half, and the others remain unexplained. The sample includes around 50,000 clones, with roughly 93% observed a single time. The top ten hold less than 5% of the sample.

This receptor was taken from a female donor with multiple sclerosis, enrolled in a pregnancy study. The sample in question was CD8+ T cells from peripheral blood mononuclear cells, obtained in the second trimester of pregnancy. Here the chain combines TRBV5-1 and TRBJ2-1, and 9 bases in between align with TRBD2. The nucleotide sequence reads TGCGCCAGCAGCTTCCAGCGGGGGGCCCACTACAATGAGCAGTTCTTC. The resulting protein is CASSFQRGAHYNEQFF. Beyond the CDR3, the reference TRBV5-1 and TRBJ2-1 genes provide the residues; the full variable domain reads: KAGVTQTPRYLIKTRGQQVTLSCSPISGHRSVSWYQQTPGQGLQFLFEYFSETQRNKGNFPGRFSGRQFSNSRSEMNVSTLELGDSALYLCASSFQRGAHYNEQFFGPGTRLTVL.